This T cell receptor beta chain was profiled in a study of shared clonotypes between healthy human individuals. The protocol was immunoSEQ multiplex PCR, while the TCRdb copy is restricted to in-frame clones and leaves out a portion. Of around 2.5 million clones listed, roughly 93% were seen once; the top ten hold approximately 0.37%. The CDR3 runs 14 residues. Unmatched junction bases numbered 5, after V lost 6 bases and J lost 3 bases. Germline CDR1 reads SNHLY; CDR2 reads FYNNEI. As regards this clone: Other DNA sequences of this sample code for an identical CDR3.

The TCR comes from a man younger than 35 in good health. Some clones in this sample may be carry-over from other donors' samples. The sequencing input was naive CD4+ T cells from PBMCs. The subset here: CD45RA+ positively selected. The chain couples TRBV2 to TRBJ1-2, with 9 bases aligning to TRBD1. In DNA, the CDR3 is TGTGCCAGCAGCCCGGACAGGGGAGACTATGGCTACACCTTC. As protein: CASSPDRGDYGYTF.